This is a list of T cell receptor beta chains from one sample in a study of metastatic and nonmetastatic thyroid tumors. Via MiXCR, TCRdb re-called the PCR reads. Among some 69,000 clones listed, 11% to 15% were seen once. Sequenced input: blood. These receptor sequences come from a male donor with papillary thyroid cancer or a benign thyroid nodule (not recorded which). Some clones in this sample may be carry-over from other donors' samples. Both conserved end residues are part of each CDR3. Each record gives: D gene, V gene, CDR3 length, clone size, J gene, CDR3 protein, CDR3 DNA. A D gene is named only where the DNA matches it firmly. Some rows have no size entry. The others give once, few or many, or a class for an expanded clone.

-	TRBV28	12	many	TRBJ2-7	CASSFSVYEQYF	TGTGCCAGCAGTTTTAGCGTTTACGAGCAGTACTTC
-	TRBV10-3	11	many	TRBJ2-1	CAISVDNEQFF	TGTGCCATCAGTGTAGACAATGAGCAGTTCTTC
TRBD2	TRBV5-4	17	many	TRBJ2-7	CASSSRTSGSFDREQYF	TGTGCCAGCAGCTCCCGGACTAGCGGGAGTTTTGATCGCGAGCAGTACTTC
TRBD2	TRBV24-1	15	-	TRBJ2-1	CATSRGTSSYNDQFF	TGTGCCACCAGTCGAGGGACTAGCTCCTACAATGATCAGTTCTTC
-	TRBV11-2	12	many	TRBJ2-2	CASSYHTGELFF	TGTGCCAGCAGCTATCACACCGGGGAGCTGTTTTTT
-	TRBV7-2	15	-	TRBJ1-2	CASSLVPGVDYGYTF	TGTGCCAGCAGCTTAGTGCCGGGGGTGGACTATGGCTACACATTC
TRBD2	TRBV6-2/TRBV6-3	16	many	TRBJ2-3	CASSPIIAGVEDTQYF	TGTGCCAGCAGTCCGATCATAGCGGGGGTGGAAGATACGCAGTATTTT
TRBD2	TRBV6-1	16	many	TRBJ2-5	CASSEGLAGGQETQYF	TGTGCCAGCAGTGAGGGACTAGCGGGAGGCCAAGAGACCCAGTACTTC
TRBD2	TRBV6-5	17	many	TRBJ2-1	CASKGLAGSPLYNEQFF	TGTGCCAGCAAGGGACTAGCGGGATCCCCTTTGTACAATGAGCAGTTCTTC
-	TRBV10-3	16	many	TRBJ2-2	CAISESLRLNTGELFF	TGTGCCATCAGTGAGTCGCTCCGGCTTAACACCGGGGAGCTGTTTTTT
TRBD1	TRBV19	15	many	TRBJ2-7	CASQTGTGASYEQYF	TGTGCCAGTCAAACCGGGACAGGCGCTTCCTACGAGCAGTACTTC
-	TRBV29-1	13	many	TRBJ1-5	CSVGTDSNQPQHF	TGCAGCGTTGGGACAGATAGCAATCAGCCCCAGCATTTT
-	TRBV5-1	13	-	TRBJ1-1	CASSIEGNTEAFF	TGCGCCAGCAGCATCGAGGGGAACACTGAAGCTTTCTTT
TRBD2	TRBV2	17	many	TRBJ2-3	CASSERLAGGFTDTQYF	TGTGCCAGCAGTGAAAGACTAGCGGGAGGCTTCACAGATACGCAGTATTTT
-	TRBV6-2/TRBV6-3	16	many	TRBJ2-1	CASSYLGRPSYNEQFF	TGTGCCAGCAGTTACCTTGGACGGCCCTCCTACAATGAGCAGTTCTTC
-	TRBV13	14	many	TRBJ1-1	CASSPSFMNTEAFF	TGTGCCAGCAGCCCAAGTTTCATGAACACTGAAGCTTTCTTT
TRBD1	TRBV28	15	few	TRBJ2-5	CASSPPGQGGETQYF	TGTGCCAGCTCACCTCCGGGACAGGGAGGGGAGACCCAGTACTTC
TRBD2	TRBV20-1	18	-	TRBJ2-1	CSAMNGLAGAPYYNEQFF	TGCAGTGCGATGAATGGACTAGCGGGAGCCCCCTATTACAATGAGCAGTTCTTC
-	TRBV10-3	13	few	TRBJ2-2	CAIGTRGTGELFF	TGTGCCATCGGAACGAGGGGAACCGGTGAGCTGTTTTTT
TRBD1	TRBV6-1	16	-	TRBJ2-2	CASIDLQGARTWELFF	TGTGCCAGCATTGACCTACAGGGGGCGCGCACCTGGGAGCTGTTTTTT
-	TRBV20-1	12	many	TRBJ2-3	CSARVAGDTQYF	TGCAGTGCTAGAGTCGCCGGAGATACGCAGTATTTT
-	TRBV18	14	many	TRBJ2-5	CASSPIEVVKTQYF	TGTGCCAGCTCACCAATCGAGGTCGTTAAGACCCAGTACTTC
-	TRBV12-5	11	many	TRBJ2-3	CASGLGDTQYF	TGTGCTAGTGGTTTGGGGGATACGCAGTATTTT
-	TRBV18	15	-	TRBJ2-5	CASSPPLGVQETQYF	TGTGCCAGCTCACCACCGCTGGGAGTTCAAGAGACCCAGTACTTC
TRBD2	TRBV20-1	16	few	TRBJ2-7	CSARDSGVGKIYEQYF	TGCAGTGCTAGAGATAGCGGGGTGGGGAAGATCTACGAGCAGTACTTC
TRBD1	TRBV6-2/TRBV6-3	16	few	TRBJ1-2	CASTANRGIRYYGYTF	TGTGCCAGCACCGCGAACAGGGGAATTAGGTACTATGGCTACACCTTC
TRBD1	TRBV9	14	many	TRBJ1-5	CASSVGTGDQPQHF	TGTGCCAGCAGCGTCGGGACAGGGGATCAGCCCCAGCATTTT
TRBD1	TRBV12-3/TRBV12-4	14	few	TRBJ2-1	CASSKGQGENWQFF	TGTGCCAGCAGTAAAGGACAGGGGGAGAATTGGCAGTTCTTC
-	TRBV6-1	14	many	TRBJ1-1	CASSTRERGAEAFF	TGTGCCAGCAGTACCCGGGAGAGGGGCGCTGAAGCTTTCTTT
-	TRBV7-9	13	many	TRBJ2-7	CASSLYSAVEQYF	TGTGCCAGCAGCTTATACAGTGCTGTCGAGCAGTACTTC
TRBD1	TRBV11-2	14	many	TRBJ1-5	CASSLGTGGQPQHF	TGTGCCAGCAGCTTAGGGACAGGGGGTCAGCCCCAGCATTTT
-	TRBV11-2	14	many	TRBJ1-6	CASSLVLINSPLHF	TGTGCCAGCAGCTTAGTTCTGATTAATTCACCCCTCCACTTT
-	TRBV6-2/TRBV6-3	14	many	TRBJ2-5	CASRYDTYQETQYF	TGTGCCAGCAGATATGACACTTACCAAGAGACCCAGTACTTC
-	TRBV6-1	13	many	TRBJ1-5	CASQGSGNQPQHF	TGTGCCAGCCAGGGGTCTGGCAATCAGCCCCAGCATTTT
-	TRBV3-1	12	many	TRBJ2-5	CASSYDRETQYF	TGTGCCAGCAGCTACGACCGGGAGACCCAGTACTTC
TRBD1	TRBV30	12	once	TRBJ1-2	CAWRPTGNGYTF	TGTGCCTGGAGGCCGACAGGGAATGGCTACACCTTC
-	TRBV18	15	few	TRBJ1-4	CASSPPSRGNEKLFF	TGTGCCAGCTCACCACCGTCCAGGGGTAATGAAAAACTGTTTTTT
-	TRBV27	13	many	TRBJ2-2	CASSRALGGELFF	TGTGCCAGCAGTAGGGCCCTCGGCGGGGAGCTGTTTTTT
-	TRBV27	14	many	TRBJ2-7	CASSFKDVSYEQYF	TGTGCCAGCAGTTTTAAGGACGTCTCCTACGAGCAGTACTTC
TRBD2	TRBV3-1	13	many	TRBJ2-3	CASGLAGVDTQYF	TGTGCCAGCGGACTAGCGGGAGTGGATACGCAGTATTTT
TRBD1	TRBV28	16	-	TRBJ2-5	CVSSDSDRRYQETQYF	TGTGTCAGCAGTGACTCGGACAGGAGGTACCAAGAGACCCAGTACTTC
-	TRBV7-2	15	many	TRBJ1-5	CASTQAGGAGQPQHF	TGTGCCAGCACCCAAGCGGGGGGCGCGGGGCAGCCCCAGCATTTT
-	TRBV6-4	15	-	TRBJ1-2	CASSDSNGVGYGYTF	TGTGCCAGCAGTGACTCGAACGGGGTGGGGTATGGCTACACCTTC